The entry below describes one TCR beta chain. There is no known antigen for this receptor. Per-base quality was not reported, and no clone a single base away is much larger than it. This entry is derived from a study of CD8 T cells in Susac syndrome (dated 2019 in TCRdb). About the study as a whole: Of the Susac syndrome patients who were sequenced, fewer than ten were in clinical remission while roughly six had clinically active disease. At the time of blood withdrawal, Susac syndrome patients were either therapy-naive, taking corticosteroids (with some also receiving IVIg), or on IVIg alone. The study used repertoire sequencing to test whether antigen drove CD8+ T cell activation and differentiation in Susac syndrome. The clonality of the CD8+ T cell repertoire was compared across over 10 healthy donors, around 14 Susac syndrome patients and roughly 15 multiple sclerosis patients.

Peripheral blood CD8+ and CD4+ T cells from healthy donors, Susac syndrome patients and multiple sclerosis patients were profiled by high-throughput TCR beta sequencing. The Susac syndrome patients fulfilled recently defined diagnostic criteria for either definite or probable disease. Bulk CD8+ and CD4+ T cells were purified magnetically by negative isolation, whereas CD8+ TEMRA cells were enriched by FACS. Blood was collected in EDTA tubes and processed within 24 hours, with PBMCs isolated through density gradient centrifugation. PBMCs intended for TCR sequencing were frozen in liquid nitrogen and were later thawed in a 37 degrees C water bath. The sorted or isolated CD4+, CD8+ and CD8+ TEMRA cells had a purity of 90% or higher. At the junction V is shortened by 4 bases and J by 2 bases; bases outside the gene matches: 7. CDR3 length: 18 amino acids, cysteine to phenylalanine. Only the CDR3 portion is preserved as DNA: 54 bases, with reading frame beginning at the first base. Per the germline V gene (reference sequence), SGHAT is the CDR1 and FQDESV is the CDR2.

RNA was extracted using the RNeasy kit, and roughly 0.5 to 1 microgram was reverse transcribed with random hexamers. The immunoSEQ multiplex PCR assay, which covers 54 Vbeta and 13 Jbeta segments, was used to amplify TCR beta CDR3 regions. PCR amplification bias was corrected using a synthetic template baseline for primer optimization and computational correction. The paper's processing steps were these. Only productive sequences were kept, with reads annotated to V, D and J genes according to IMGT and analyzed in immunoSEQ Analyzer. To calculate clonality, Shannon entropy was normalized by log2 of the number of productive unique sequences and then subtracted from one. Public and private clones were assessed among the 100 most prevalent clones of each patient and control. A clone was defined as Susac-specific if it was absent from the healthy and MS cohorts, from some 1,100 published viral clones and from other ImmuneACCESS disease sequences. TCRdb trimmed the raw reads at Q25, called clones with MiXCR and kept productive beta chains. A single entry per CDR3 protein holds the most common genes and DNA from its merged rows. TCRdb, not the authors, supplied the V and J calls. Present in this sample are some 200,000 distinct CDR3 sequences, around 93% of which were seen just once. The ten biggest clones cover approximately 0.16% of the sample.

The paper's findings and limits, for the study overall: Roughly 15 and five Susac-specific public clones were found in the total CD8+ and CD8+ TEMRA repertoires, respectively. Susac syndrome CD8+ repertoires showed clonal expansion, highest in CD8+ TEMRA cells and greater in clinically active than remitting patients. The number of individuals in the TCR sequencing and HLA analysis was recognized as being relatively small.

The receptor comes from a human donor with Susac syndrome. In this chain, TRBV11-1 is recombined with TRBJ2-1; TRBD2 fits 14 bases in the junction. The sequencing input was CD8+ T cells from PBMCs. The CDR3: CASSSPGTSGGPYNEQFF. Here is the DNA: TGTGCCAGCAGCTCGCCGGGGACTAGCGGGGGCCCCTACAATGAGCAGTTCTTC.